One sample yielded the 32 T cell receptor beta chains listed below, sequenced in a study of cytomegalovirus exposure and HLA in healthy donors. In the PCR, 60 Vbeta and 13 Jbeta primers were used. Clones were sequenced by immunoSEQ multiplex PCR, and TCRdb holds only the in-frame ones, with some missing. The table includes approximately 200,000 clones, 65% to 90% detected once. Sequencing used PBMCs. The receptors derive from a girl aged 5 to 17 in good health and CMV-seronegative.

For this clone: At one boundary the junction diverges from the germline segment, which might be a read error. The V gene is TRBV19, the J gene TRBJ2-3; TRBD1 aligns across 7 bases. This CDR3 comprises 16 residues. Germline lookup yields CDR1 LNHDA and CDR2 SQIVND (reference sequence). CDR3: CASSIAGTDYTDTQYF. The CDR3 DNA reads as TGTGCCAGTAGCATAGCCGGGACAGACTACACAGATACGCAGTATTTT. Full variable domain (outside the CDR3, taken from reference TRBV19 and TRBJ2-3): DGGITQSPKYLFRKEGQNVTLSCEQNLNHDAMYWYRQDPGQGLRLIYYSQIVNDFQKGDIAEGYSVSREKKESFPLTVTSAQKNPTAFYLCASSIAGTDYTDTQYFGPGTRLTVL.

This clone was detected only a few times. This rearrangement joins TRBV28 to TRBJ2-1; 7 positions match TRBD2. The CDR3 consists of 15 residues. Germline V gene data show CDR1 as MDHEN and CDR2 as SYDVKM. V trimming: 6 bases; J trimming: 7 bases; junction bases outside the gene matches: 12. The CDR3: CASRGGGPPTNEQFF. The CDR3, as DNA: TGTGCCAGCAGGGGCGGGGGTCCCCCTACAAATGAGCAGTTCTTC.

This sequence joins TRBV5-6 and TRBJ2-3, with unresolved D. V lost 4 bases to trimming and J lost 0 bases, with 15 bases between them. Germline lookup yields CDR1 SGHDT and CDR2 YYEEEE. The CDR3 runs to 16 residues. The CDR3 region has the DNA TGTGCCAGCAGCCACGGTTGGGTCAGGAGCACAGATACGCAGTATTTT. This codes for CASSHGWVRSTDTQYF.

The rearrangement uses TRBV27 and TRBJ1-1; D is possibly TRBD1 (6 bases). The CDR3 is made up of 18 amino acids. Germline CDR1 and CDR2: MNHEY and SMNVEV (reference sequence). V shed 7 bases and J shed 2 bases, with 26 bases lying between them. The CDR3 spells CASTEPPRPGHLNTEAFF. CDR3 nucleotide sequence: TGTGCCAGCACCGAACCACCTCGTCCGGGACACTTAAACACTGAAGCTTTCTTT.

The genes are TRBV20-1 and TRBJ2-7; the D gene is possibly TRBD2 (6 bases). This CDR3 has 11 amino acids. Germline CDR1 is DFQATT and CDR2 is SNEGSKA (reference sequence). V dropped 7 bases and J dropped 5 bases, with 12 bases sitting between them. This CDR3 is CSVGGLNEQYF. As DNA, the CDR3 is TGCAGTGTCGGGGGACTCAACGAGCAGTACTTC.

The chain recombines TRBV13 with TRBJ1-4, with 9 bases aligning to TRBD1. This CDR3 has 14 amino acids. CDR1 is PRHDT and CDR2 is FYEKMQ in the germline V gene (reference sequence). The V gene end was trimmed by 2 bases and the J gene end by 7 bases; junction bases not matched to a gene: 2. Here the CDR3 DNA reads TGTGCCAGCAGCTTACGGACAGGGGCTGAAAAACTGTTTTTT. As protein: CASSLRTGAEKLFF. The full variable domain, with the rest looked up from reference TRBV13 and TRBJ1-4, is AAGVIQSPRHLIKEKRETATLKCYPIPRHDTVYWYQQGPGQDPQFLISFYEKMQSDKGSIPDRFSAQQFSDYHSELNMSSLELGDSALYFCASSLRTGAEKLFFGSGTQLSVL.

V and J are TRBV2 and TRBJ2-7, with a weak D call TRBD1 (5 bases). The germline gives CDR1 SNHLY, CDR2 FYNNEI. The CDR3 is 14 amino acids. The germline V and J ends were trimmed by 3 bases and 3 bases, with 12 bases remaining between them. The CDR3 bases are TGTGCCAGCAGTGACCAGGGCCAGGGCTACGAGCAGTACTTC. Its protein product is CASSDQGQGYEQYF.

The chain carries TRBV28 and TRBJ2-5; possible D gene TRBD2, 5 bases. The V gene lost 5 bases and the J gene lost 3 bases, with 16 bases spanning the gap. Germline V gives CDR1 MDHEN, CDR2 SYDVKM. CDR3 length: 15 amino acids. DNA of the CDR3: TGTGCCAGCAGTGGACTCGCCGCAGGAGAAGAGACCCAGTACTTC. It is translated as CASSGLAAGEETQYF.

The chain links TRBV6-5 to TRBJ1-4; 7 bases agree with TRBD1. CDR1 is MNHEY, CDR2 SVGAGI, per germline. V gave up 4 bases and J gave up 4 bases; unmatched junction bases: 3. The CDR3 contains 14 residues. The CDR3 DNA reads as TGTGCCAGCAGTTTACAGGGGAGTAATGAAAAACTGTTTTTT. This codes for CASSLQGSNEKLFF.

The chain carries TRBV7-9 and TRBJ2-2; 8 nucleotides line up with TRBD2. The V gene's germline CDR1 is SEHNR and CDR2 FQNEAQ (reference sequence). Trimming took 7 bases from V and 4 from J; bases not matched to a gene: 2. CDR3 length equals 13 residues. The CDR3: CASNAGGTGELFF. The CDR3, as DNA: TGTGCCAGCAACGCGGGGGGCACCGGGGAGCTGTTTTTT.

V is TRBV6-5 and J is TRBJ1-1; D might be TRBD1 (5 bases). Germline-derived CDR1 and CDR2 are MNHEY and SVGAGI. Trimming removed 4 bases from V and 10 bases from J, with 16 bases in between. The CDR3 has 13 residues. CDR3 sequence: CASSSSPNGGAFF. The CDR3 DNA sequence: TGTGCCAGCAGTTCATCCCCGAACGGGGGAGCTTTCTTT.

Remarks on this clone: At one of its ends the junction is not consistent with the germline gene, which may arise from a read error. The chain links TRBV28 to TRBJ1-1; TRBD1 might be the D (5 bases). Per the germline V gene, CDR1 is MDHEN and CDR2 is SYDVKM. The CDR3 length is 14 residues. The CDR3 region is CASRFGHTNPEAFF. DNA of the CDR3: TGTGCCAGCAGGTTTGGACATACGAACCCTGAAGCTTTCTTT.

CDR3 amino acids: CASSSQTGSQETQYF. The CDR3 DNA reads as TGCGCCAGCAGCTCCCAAACAGGGTCCCAAGAGACCCAGTACTTC. The rearrangement joins TRBV5-1 to TRBJ2-5; a possible D gene is TRBD1 (6 bases). This CDR3 is 15 amino acids long. Germline CDR1 is SGHRS and CDR2 is YFSETQ. V dropped 3 bases and J dropped 1 base, with 13 bases sitting between them.

V usage is TRBV4-1 and J usage is TRBJ2-3; 15 bases are a match to TRBD2. With V trimmed by 2 bases and J by 2 bases, 8 bases remained unmatched. In germline, CDR1 is MGHRA, CDR2 YSYEKL. This CDR3 is built from 19 residues. Here the CDR3 DNA reads TGCGCCAGCAGCCAAACGGGACTAGCGGGGGGAACCTACACAGATACGCAGTATTTT. This gives the protein CASSQTGLAGGTYTDTQYF.

This clone is a singleton in its sample. This chain joins TRBV11-2 and TRBJ1-2; 8 bases match TRBD1. Germline CDR1 reads SGHAT; CDR2 reads FQNNGV. V lost 3 bases, J lost 6 bases, and 9 bases stayed unmatched. CDR3 length: 15 amino acids. The CDR3 protein is CASSFDRGKWHGYTF. CDR3 in DNA: TGTGCCAGCAGCTTCGACAGGGGTAAATGGCATGGCTACACCTTC.

As to this clone: Within the sample, other DNA sequences also encode this same CDR3. The chain has TRBV28 and TRBJ1-1; D might be TRBD1 (5 bases). The CDR3 has 14 amino acids. V lost 2 bases to trimming and J lost 5 bases, with 12 bases between them. The germline CDR1 and CDR2 sequences are MDHEN and SYDVKM. Here the CDR3 reads CASSLQGAGTEAFF. CDR3 sequence (DNA): TGTGCCAGCAGTTTACAGGGAGCGGGAACTGAAGCTTTCTTT.

The chain joins TRBV28 to TRBJ1-3; possible D gene TRBD1, 6 bases. The germline V and J ends were trimmed by 6 bases and 3 bases, with 9 bases remaining between them. The germline gives CDR1 MDHEN, CDR2 SYDVKM. The CDR3 has 13 residues. In DNA form, the CDR3 reads TGTGCCAGCAGGCCGACAGGTGGAAACACCATATATTTT. Its translation is CASRPTGGNTIYF.

J is TRBJ2-7 and V is TRBV5-5, with D maybe TRBD1 (5 bases). V lost 1 base and J lost 1, with 12 bases in between. Germline V gene sequence: CDR1 SGHKS, CDR2 YYEKEE (reference sequence). The CDR3 runs 15 residues. The CDR3 DNA reads as TGTGCCAGCAGCTTGCCCCGCGACAGTTCCTACGAGCAGTACTTC. Residues: CASSLPRDSSYEQYF.

V is TRBV15 and J is TRBJ2-6; D gene ambiguous. V was clipped by 0 bases and J by 2 bases, with 11 bases between them. Looked up from germline, CDR1 is LNHNV and CDR2 is YYDKDF (reference sequence). The CDR3 length is 17 residues. The DNA of the CDR3 is TGTGCCACCAGCAGAGATGTTGTCTCGGCTGGGGCCAACGTCCTGACTTTC. This sequence encodes CATSRDVVSAGANVLTF.

The CDR3, as DNA: TGTGCCAGCAGCACGAAAAGTGGGACACCTAACTATGGCTACACCTTC. It specifies CASSTKSGTPNYGYTF. The rearrangement joins TRBV4-2 to TRBJ1-2; TRBD1 is a possible D gene (6 bases). The V and J ends lost 5 bases and 0 bases respectively, with 16 bases between them. The germline CDR1 and CDR2 sequences are LGHNA and YNFKEQ. This CDR3 contains 16 residues.

The chain couples TRBV18 to TRBJ2-1; no clear D gene. V was pared by 3 bases and J by 6 bases, with 9 bases between. Per germline, CDR1 KGHSH and CDR2 LQKENI. The length of the CDR3 is 13 residues. The CDR3 bases are TGTGCCAGCTCACCGGAGTTAAGCAATGAGCAGTTCTTC. It translates to CASSPELSNEQFF.

The chain uses TRBV5-1 and TRBJ2-7, with D perhaps matching TRBD2 (5 bases). The germline V gene encodes CDR1 SGHRS and CDR2 YFSETQ. V was shortened by 1 base and J by 1 base, with 9 bases between the two germline ends. The length of the CDR3 is 14 residues. The chain's CDR3 is CASSLSSASYEQYF. The CDR3 region has the DNA TGCGCCAGCAGCTTGAGTAGCGCGTCCTACGAGCAGTACTTC.

This clone was recorded once. The genes are TRBV7-8 and TRBJ1-1; 8 bases agree with TRBD1. This CDR3 has 15 amino acids. CDR1 and CDR2 from the germline V gene are SGHVS and FQNEAQ. With 5 bases clipped from V and 0 bases from J, the junction kept 5 bases outside the gene matches. CDR3 in DNA: TGTGCCAGCAGCCAACCGGGACAGGTGAACACTGAAGCTTTCTTT. Its translation is CASSQPGQVNTEAFF.

The chain is built from TRBV6-1 and TRBJ1-1; TRBD1 aligns across 10 bases. This CDR3 region has 14 residues. Germline assignment: CDR1 MNHNS and CDR2 SASEGT. V lost 4 bases to trimming and J lost 4 bases; unmatched junction nucleotides: 3. The CDR3 bases are TGTGCCAGCAGTGGGTGGGACAGGGGCACTGAAGCTTTCTTT. It encodes CASSGWDRGTEAFF.

This rearrangement joins TRBV27 to TRBJ1-2; 8 bases fit TRBD1. The CDR3 is 13 amino acids. Germline CDR1 is MNHEY and CDR2 is SMNVEV (reference sequence). V lost 6 bases and J lost 4; bases outside the gene matches: 4. CDR3 bases: TGTGCCAGCAGAGCAGGGGGCGCCTATGGCTACACCTTC. Its protein product is CASRAGGAYGYTF.

The chain couples TRBV7-6 to TRBJ2-7; D possibly corresponds to TRBD2 (5 bases). V gave up 4 bases and J gave up 7 bases, with 14 bases separating them. This CDR3 has 13 residues. CDR1 SGHVS and CDR2 FNYEAQ come from the germline V gene. The CDR3 bases are TGTGCCAGCAGCTCTCACCGGGGTGATGAGCAGTACTTC. It is translated as CASSSHRGDEQYF.

The chain carries TRBV4-2 and TRBJ2-7, with 10 nucleotides matching TRBD1. J lost 6 bases, V lost 4 bases, and 6 bases had no gene match. The germline gives CDR1 LGHNA, CDR2 YNFKEQ. The CDR3 is made up of 14 amino acids. Here the CDR3 reads CASSLGQGQLEQYF. CDR3 in DNA: TGTGCCAGCAGCCTGGGACAGGGGCAGCTCGAGCAGTACTTC.

The J gene is TRBJ1-1, the V gene TRBV13, with TRBD1 matching 9 bases. The V gene end was trimmed by 5 bases and the J gene end by 4 bases; junction bases not matched to a gene: 2. CDR1 is PRHDT, CDR2 FYEKMQ, per germline (reference sequence). There are 13 residues in the CDR3. The CDR3 loop reads CASSDRGSTEAFF. In DNA form, the CDR3 reads TGTGCCAGCAGCGACAGGGGGTCCACTGAAGCTTTCTTT.

J is TRBJ1-5 and V is TRBV27; TRBD1 matches at 7 bases. CDR3 length: 14 amino acids. Germline V gives CDR1 MNHEY, CDR2 SMNVEV (reference sequence). V trimming: 7 bases; J trimming: 4 bases; junction bases outside the gene matches: 7. The CDR3 region has the DNA TGTGCCAGCAAACTAGGGGGCGGTAATCAGCCCCAGCATTTT. Its translation: CASKLGGGNQPQHF.

CDR3 nucleotides: TGCGCCAGCAGCCAAGATCTTAGGGGGACAGGCTCCTACGAGCAGTACTTC. Amino acid sequence: CASSQDLRGTGSYEQYF. The rearrangement links TRBV4-1 to TRBJ2-7, with 8 bases aligning to TRBD1. The CDR3 is made up of 17 amino acids. CDR1 MGHRA and CDR2 YSYEKL come from the germline V gene. The ends lost 0 bases at V and 0 bases at J; junction bases unmatched: 7.

The V gene is TRBV5-1, the J gene TRBJ1-4; 7 bases align to TRBD1. The CDR3 extends over 16 amino acids. The ends lost 0 bases at V and 1 base at J; junction bases unmatched: 3. Germline CDR1 SGHRS, CDR2 YFSETQ. The CDR3 bases are TGCGCCAGCAGCTTGGAAGGGGGCAGAACTAATGAAAAACTGTTTTTT. Encoded protein: CASSLEGGRTNEKLFF.

This sequence joins TRBV25-1 and TRBJ1-3, with a tentative D call TRBD1 (6 bases). This CDR3 is 14 amino acids long. V lost 4 bases to trimming and J lost 2 bases, with 9 bases between them. Per germline, CDR1 MGHDK and CDR2 SYGVNS. The CDR3 DNA is TGTGCCAGCAGTGCCTGGGGGCCTGGAAACACCATATATTTT. Translation gives CASSAWGPGNTIYF.